This T cell receptor beta chain emerged from a study of blood T cell repertoires in COVID-19. Across the whole study: Specimens from acute and convalescent COVID-19 originated in the United States, Italy and Spain.

The CDR3 length is 20 residues. Here immunoSEQ multiplex PCR was the method, and the copy in TCRdb shows in-frame clones only, minus some. The table records 100,000 to 150,000 clones, approximately 70% of them present only once. The clonotype originates from a woman in her 70s with acute or convalescent COVID-19. The sequenced sample consisted of peripheral blood. The chain carries TRBV21-1 and TRBJ2-2; the table's D gene call, TRBD2, was not cross checked with the DNA. TRBV21-1 corresponds to a pseudogene. Here the CDR3 DNA reads TGTGCCAGCAGCAAAAGCCCCAGCTTATCGGCGGGGGTGTCCACCGGGGAGCTGTTTTTT. Encoded protein: CASSKSPSLSAGVSTGELFF.